This T cell receptor (beta chain) was captured by sequencing in a study of OX40 agonist ivuxolimab in advanced cancers. The junction had 18 bases not matched to a gene; V was cut back by 1 base and J by 4 bases. CDR3 length: 19 residues. Germline CDR1 is SGHDT and CDR2 is YYEEEE. TCRdb's copy holds only in-frame clones and misses some; the assay was immunoSEQ multiplex PCR. The sample yields some 66,000 clones, more than 70% seen once. The receptor comes from an adult with an advanced solid tumor such as melanoma, head and neck, liver or kidney cancer. The sample in question was CD4+ or CD8+ T cells sorted from blood, obtained in a trial of the OX40 agonist ivuxolimab. The chain couples TRBV5-6 to TRBJ2-3; the match to TRBD2 covers 7 bases. The CDR3 region is CASSLQPSLRRERADTQYF. CDR3 nucleotides: TGTGCCAGCAGCTTGCAACCGTCCCTTCGGCGGGAGCGGGCAGATACGCAGTATTTT. Together with reference TRBV5-6 and TRBJ2-3, the CDR3 gives the full variable domain: DAGVTQSPTHLIKTRGQQVTLRCSPKSGHDTVSWYQQALGQGPQFIFQYYEEEERQRGNFPDRFSGHQFPNYSSELNVNALLLGDSALYLCASSLQPSLRRERADTQYFGPGTRLTVL.